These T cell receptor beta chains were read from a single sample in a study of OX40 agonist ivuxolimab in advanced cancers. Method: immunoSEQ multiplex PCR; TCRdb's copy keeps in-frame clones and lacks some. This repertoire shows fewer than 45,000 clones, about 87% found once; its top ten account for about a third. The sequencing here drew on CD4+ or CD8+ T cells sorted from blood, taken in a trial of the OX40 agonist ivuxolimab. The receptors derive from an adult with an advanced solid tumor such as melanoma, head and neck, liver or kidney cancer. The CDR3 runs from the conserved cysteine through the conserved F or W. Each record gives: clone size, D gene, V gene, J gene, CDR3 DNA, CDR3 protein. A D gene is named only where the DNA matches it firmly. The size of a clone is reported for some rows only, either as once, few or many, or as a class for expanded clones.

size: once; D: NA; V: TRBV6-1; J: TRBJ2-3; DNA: TGTGCCAGCAGTCCAGGCTTCCGGACAGATACGCAGTATTTT; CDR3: CASSPGFRTDTQYF
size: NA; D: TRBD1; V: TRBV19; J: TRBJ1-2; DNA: TGTGCCATACGCCCCTCAGGGGGCGCTGGGAACTATGGCTACACCTTC; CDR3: CAIRPSGGAGNYGYTF
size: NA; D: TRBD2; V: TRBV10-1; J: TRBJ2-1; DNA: TGCGCCAGCAGTGAGTCGCTAGCGGGAGGGGATGAGCAGTTCTTC; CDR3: CASSESLAGGDEQFF
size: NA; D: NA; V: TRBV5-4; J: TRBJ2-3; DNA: TGTGCCAGCAGCTTGTCGGGGGGCAGCACAGATACGCAGTATTTT; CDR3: CASSLSGGSTDTQYF
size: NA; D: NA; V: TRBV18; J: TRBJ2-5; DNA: TGTGCCAGCTCACCCGAGGGGGAGACCCAGTACTTC; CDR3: CASSPEGETQYF
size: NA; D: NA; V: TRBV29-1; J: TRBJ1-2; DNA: TGCAGCGTTGAAGGCGGCTCGGGTGGCTACACCTTC; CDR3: CSVEGGSGGYTF
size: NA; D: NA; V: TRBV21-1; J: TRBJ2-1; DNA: TGTGCCAGCAGCAAGAAGATACGGGGGGTCAACAATGAGCAGTTCTTC; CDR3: CASSKKIRGVNNEQFF
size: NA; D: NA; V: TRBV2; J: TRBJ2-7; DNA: TGTGCCAGCGTCACGGGACGACACTCCTACGAGCAGTACTTC; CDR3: CASVTGRHSYEQYF
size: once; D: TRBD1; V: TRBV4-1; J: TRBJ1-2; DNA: TGCGCCAGCAGCCAAGTTGATCTCGGCAGGGGGCTGCGGAACTATGGCTACACCTTC; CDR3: CASSQVDLGRGLRNYGYTF
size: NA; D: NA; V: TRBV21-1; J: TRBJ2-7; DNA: TGTGCCAGCAGCAAGGGACAACTTTACGAGCAGTACTTC; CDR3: CASSKGQLYEQYF
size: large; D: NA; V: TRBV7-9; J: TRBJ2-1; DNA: TGTGCCAGCAGCCCGATTCCGGGGCGATACAATGAGCAGTTCTTC; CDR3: CASSPIPGRYNEQFF
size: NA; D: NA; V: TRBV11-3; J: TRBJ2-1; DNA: TGTGCCAGCAGCTTATCGCGGGGTGAGCAGTTCTTC; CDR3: CASSLSRGEQFF
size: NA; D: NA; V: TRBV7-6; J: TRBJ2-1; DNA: TGTGCCAGCAGCCCTGACGCGGGGACTCGAAAGGCAAATGAGCAGTTCTTC; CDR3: CASSPDAGTRKANEQFF
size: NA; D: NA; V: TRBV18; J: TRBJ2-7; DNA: TGTGCCAGCTCACCACGAGGGTCGAACTCCTACGAGCAGTACTTC; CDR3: CASSPRGSNSYEQYF
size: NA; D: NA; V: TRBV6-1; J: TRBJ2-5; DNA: TGTGCCAGCAATAGCCCCCAGTTGTACCAAGAGACCCAGTACTTC; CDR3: CASNSPQLYQETQYF
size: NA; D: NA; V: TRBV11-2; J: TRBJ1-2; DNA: TGTGCCAGCAGCCGGAGCTCTAACTATGGCTACACCTTC; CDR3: CASSRSSNYGYTF
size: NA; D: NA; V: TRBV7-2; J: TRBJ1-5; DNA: TGTGCCAGCAGCTTAACGACATATTATAGCAATCAGCCCCAGCATTTT; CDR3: CASSLTTYYSNQPQHF
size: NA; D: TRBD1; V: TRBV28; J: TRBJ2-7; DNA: TGTGCCAGCAGTCTATCGGGACAGGGTATCCACGAGCAGTACTTC; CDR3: CASSLSGQGIHEQYF
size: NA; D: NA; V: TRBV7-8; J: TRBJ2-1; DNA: TGTGCCAGCAGCTACCTCGACAATGAGCAGTTCTTC; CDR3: CASSYLDNEQFF
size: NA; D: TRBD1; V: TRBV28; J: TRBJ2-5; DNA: TGTGCCAGCAGTTCGACAGGGCAGGGAGAGACCCAGTACTTC; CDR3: CASSSTGQGETQYF
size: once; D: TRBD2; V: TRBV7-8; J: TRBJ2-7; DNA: TGTGCCAGCAGTCGGGGGGAAACCTACGAGCAGTACTTC; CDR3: CASSRGETYEQYF
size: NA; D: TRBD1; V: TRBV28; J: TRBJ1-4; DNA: TGTGCCAGCAGTCATACGGGCGGACAGGACTCTGAAAAACTGTTTTTT; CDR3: CASSHTGGQDSEKLFF
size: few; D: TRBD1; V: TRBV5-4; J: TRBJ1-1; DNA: TGTGCCAGCAGCTGGGCGTTTCCCTCCGACAGGGTAAAGGAAGCTTTCTTT; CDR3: CASSWAFPSDRVKEAFF
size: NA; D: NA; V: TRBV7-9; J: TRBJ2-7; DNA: TGTGCCAGCAGCTTATTAGACAACCCATCAGGAGAGCAGTACTTC; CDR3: CASSLLDNPSGEQYF
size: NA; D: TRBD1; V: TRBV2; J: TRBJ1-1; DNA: TGTGCCAGCATCGACAGGGAGGCCGGGAACACTGAAGCTTTCTTT; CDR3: CASIDREAGNTEAFF
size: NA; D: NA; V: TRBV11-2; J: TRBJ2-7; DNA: TGTGCCAGCAGCTTAGAGTGGGTGGGGCGAAAGGGCTACGAGCAGTACTTC; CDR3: CASSLEWVGRKGYEQYF
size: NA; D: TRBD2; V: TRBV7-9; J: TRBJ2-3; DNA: TGTGCCAGCAACGCGGCGGGAGCGGGCAGCACAGATACGCAGTATTTT; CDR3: CASNAAGAGSTDTQYF
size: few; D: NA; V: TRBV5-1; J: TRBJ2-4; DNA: TGCGCCAGCAGCTCCAGCAACTATAACATTCAGTACTTC; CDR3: CASSSSNYNIQYF
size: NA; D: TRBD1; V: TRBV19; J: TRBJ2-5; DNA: TGTGCCAGTAGTATGACAGGGGGCAAAACGGAGACCCAGTACTTC; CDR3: CASSMTGGKTETQYF
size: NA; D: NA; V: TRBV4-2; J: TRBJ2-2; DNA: TGTGCCAGCAGCCCATCCGGAGCTAGTACTCACACCGGGGAGCTGTTTTTT; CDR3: CASSPSGASTHTGELFF
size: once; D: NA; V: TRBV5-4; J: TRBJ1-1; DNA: TGTGCCAGCAGCATCGCGGGGGCGGAAGCTTTCTTT; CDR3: CASSIAGAEAFF
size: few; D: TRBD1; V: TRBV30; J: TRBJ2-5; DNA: TGTGCCTGGGGGACAGTTCAAGAGACCCAGTACTTC; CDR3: CAWGTVQETQYF
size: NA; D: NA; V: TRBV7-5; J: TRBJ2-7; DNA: TGTGCCAGCAGCTTAGGCAGACCCGAGCAGTACTTC; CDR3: CASSLGRPEQYF
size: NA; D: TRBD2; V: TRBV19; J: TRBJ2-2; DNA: TGTGCCAGTAGTAGATCCGTCGGGACTAGCGGTAACACCGGGGAGCTGTTTTTT; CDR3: CASSRSVGTSGNTGELFF
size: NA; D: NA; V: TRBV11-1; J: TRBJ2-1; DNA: TGTGCCAGCAGCCCGATTCCGGGGCGATACAATGAGCAGTTCTTC; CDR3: CASSPIPGRYNEQFF
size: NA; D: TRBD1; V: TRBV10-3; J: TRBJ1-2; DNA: TGTGCCATCAGTCGGACAGGGGAAGGCTACACCTTC; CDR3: CAISRTGEGYTF
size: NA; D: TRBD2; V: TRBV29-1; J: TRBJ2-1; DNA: TGCAGCGTTGAAGATCCTACCCTAGCGGGAAATGAGCAGTTCTTC; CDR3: CSVEDPTLAGNEQFF
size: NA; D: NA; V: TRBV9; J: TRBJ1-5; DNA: TGTGCCAGCAGCGTAGTTCCGAATCAGCCCCAGCATTTT; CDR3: CASSVVPNQPQHF
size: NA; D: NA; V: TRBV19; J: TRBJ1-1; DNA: TGTGCCAGTACCAGGGACGCGCGGGCTTTCTTT; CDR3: CASTRDARAFF
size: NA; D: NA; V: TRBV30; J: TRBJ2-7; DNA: TGTGCCTGGAGCGCTAAACTAGTTTCCTACGAGCAGTACTTC; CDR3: CAWSAKLVSYEQYF
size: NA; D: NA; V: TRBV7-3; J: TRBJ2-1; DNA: TGTGCCAGCAGCGCCCCGGGTAGCCAGCAGTTCTTC; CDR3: CASSAPGSQQFF
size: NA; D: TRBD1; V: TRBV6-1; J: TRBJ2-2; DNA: TGTGCCAGCAGTGAAAGGGGGCCAGGGGAGCTGTTTTTT; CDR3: CASSERGPGELFF
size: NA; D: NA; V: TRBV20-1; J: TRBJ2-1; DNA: TGCAGTGCTAGTCCCAATGAGCAGTTCTTC; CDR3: CSASPNEQFF